The entry below describes one TCR beta chain. The antigen it recognizes is unknown. Within one base of it there is no much larger clone, and no base qualities were kept. This sample stems from a study of cytomegalovirus exposure and HLA in healthy donors (dated by TCRdb to about 2017). The study in broad terms: In an earlier analysis of 587 of the donors, under 300 Gb of sequence data and 90 million to 120 million unique TCR beta sequences from roughly 180 million T cells were reported. Approximately 310 gigabases of sequencing data and tens of millions of unique TCR sequences made up an early release that covered approximately 620 HLA-typed donors. Of the roughly 400 genotyped donors, roughly 80% fell in the genetic ancestry cluster associated with self-reported Caucasian donors. The study aimed to test whether signatures of past pathogen exposure could be identified by cataloging public T cell receptors. The study used immunosequencing to profile the T cell repertoires of several hundred subjects and linked those repertoires to cytomegalovirus serostatus. Along with the roughly 700-subject first cohort, a separate validation cohort of over 90 different subjects was used. High-throughput TCR immunosequencing, statistical association of individual TCRs with disease status, and machine learning were combined to predict cytomegalovirus infection status. To study patterns of TCR occurrence, a later analysis re-analyzed previously published TCR beta repertoires from more than 550 donors and added high-resolution HLA genotyping. In the later analysis, no new phenotypic data were used to find candidate immune exposures; instead, reliance was placed on TCR beta sequences and their occurrence across donors. To decide whether each TCR beta V gene segment behaved as functional or pseudogenic, an earlier analysis of some 570 of the donors relied on high-throughput TCR beta sequencing. Donor age, sex, ethnicity and CMV serostatus were collected together with the repertoire data. Genome-wide SNP genotypes for about three fifths of the 666 donors were used in a later genetic analysis, which treated that subset as a discovery cohort. All discovery cohort repertoires had been generated on a single sequencing platform. HLA typing covered class I and class II loci at four-digit resolution. The number of typed donors differed by locus: roughly 620-640 for A, B, C, DRB1 and DQB1; 522 for DQA1; 606 for DPA1; and 400 to 480 for DPB1. Because of strong linkage in the cohort, roughly five DR-DQ haplotypes were treated as single units for association and clustering. On average, around 240,000 unique TCR beta nucleotide sequences were sequenced per donor among more than 350 genotyped donors of the cohort, with roughly 18% of those sequences being non-productive. Study-wide conclusions, independent of this receptor: In a later genetic analysis, fewer N-insertions in productive TCRs were reported among donors in an Asian-associated ancestry cluster than the 666-donor mean. HLA typing was unavailable for some donors at each locus, so association tests used only the typed subset. Linkage disequilibrium might explain the correlated functional status among segregating V segments, but an unknown experimental factor could not be ruled out. Immune exposure information for the cohort was limited to CMV serostatus. Roughly uniform sequencing depth across donors was assumed in presence/absence analyses, although this assumption may not hold. Assigning TCR associations to individual alleles was difficult when HLA alleles, especially DR and DQ, strongly co-occurred. In vitro tests confirmed that a few of the cytomegalovirus-associated TCR beta chains recognize cytomegalovirus antigens. Several of the top co-occurrence clusters appeared to be linked to parvovirus B19, influenza, CMV and Epstein-Barr virus, according to a later analysis. The authors suggested that the approach could potentially be extended to other disease states and immunological phenotypes. In a later analysis, around 17,000 TCR beta sequences were associated with specific HLA alleles at a false discovery rate of 0.05. Most TCR sequences were observed very rarely across donors, whereas some public TCRs were present in many individuals. In an earlier analysis of under 600 of the donors, most TCR beta V segments were observed in productive rearrangements about 90% or about 30% of the time, broadly matching IMGT annotations. In this cohort, only TCR beta chains were sequenced, and detectable features were limited by the absence of alpha or paired-chain data. An association between a missense DCLRE1C variant and V-gene and J-gene trimming of TCR beta chains was found in a later genetic analysis and replicated in an independent cohort. The classifier was reported to diagnose cytomegalovirus status with high specificity and sensitivity in both the original and validation cohorts. Compared with equally common non-associated chains, HLA-associated TCR beta chains in a later analysis were more clonally expanded and had lower generation probabilities. A total of 150 or so TCR beta chains were listed by the study as associated with cytomegalovirus. Approximately 18 rarely observed V segments, including chromosome 9 orphons, were excluded from the earlier analysis of approximately 600 of the donors because counts were too low. A further reported finding was that TCR beta sequences accurately predicted the HLA-A and HLA-B alleles for most subjects in the first cohort. Some IMGT-functional V segments, including TRBV6-2 and TRBV6-3, could not be distinguished by the 87-base-pair reads and were therefore excluded. In a later analysis, most CMV-associated TCR beta chains were found to appear HLA-restricted, with HLA associations seemingly driven largely by CMV exposure. The sequencing pipeline was judged likely to have produced a cluster of highly shared sequence variants as a technical artifact. In a later analysis, TCR association rates were found to vary across HLA loci, with the most associated TCRs seen for DRB1 alleles and the fewest for HLA-C alleles.

Receptor libraries were prepared by the immunoSEQ multiplex PCR assay. The multiplex PCR relied on a mix of 60 forward primers for TCR Vbeta segments and 13 reverse primers for TCR Jbeta segments. The CDR3 region of rearranged TCR beta genes was amplified from genomic DNA by a multiplex PCR assay. Amplified TCR beta libraries were sequenced as 87-base-pair reads on the Illumina HiSeq System. The published analysis was carried out like this. A later analysis tallied roughly 78 million unique TCR beta chains across the 666 repertoires, and approximately 12 million of those chains were shared by two or more donors. Raw reads were error-corrected and collapsed into unique sequences by a nearest-neighbor algorithm in which closely related sequences were merged to remove PCR and sequencing errors. To assign V, D and J gene segments, CDR3 sequences were aligned to IMGT reference sequences. For a sequence to be retained, a match of at least six nucleotides to both a V gene segment and a J gene segment was required. Rearrangements were called productive when the CDR3 lacked stop codons and stayed in frame with V and J; all others were non-productive. Following IMGT convention, CDR3 was defined as the stretch from the second conserved V-encoded cysteine up to the conserved J-encoded phenylalanine. Sequences without an unambiguous match to a single V gene segment were excluded from the earlier analysis of several hundred of the donors. An earlier analysis of a few hundred of the donors classified V segments as functional when productive rearrangements were above 56.7% and as segregating when the standard deviation between donors was above 5%. To diagnose cytomegalovirus status from the catalog of TCR beta chain sequences, a statistical classification framework was built. V and J gene assignment, in a later analysis, came from comparing TCR nucleotide sequences with IMGT/GENE-DB human TR gene sequences. In a later analysis, CDR3 sequences and most-parsimonious VDJ recombination scenarios were assigned using the TCRdist pipeline. In a later analysis, every TCR beta chain was defined by the combination of its CDR3 amino acid sequence and its V-gene family, and reads without a unique V-gene family were dropped. A later analysis removed 500 to 650 highly shared, low-generation-probability nucleotide sequences to deal with suspected cross-contamination and a sequencing artifact. For each public chain, a later analysis derived a clonal expansion index from normalized ranks of inferred template counts within each repertoire. In a later analysis, generation probabilities were computed using a VDJ recombination model fitted to out-of-frame rearrangements, and the results were checked against IGoR. In a later analysis, hypergeometric tests were used to score TCR-TCR, TCR-HLA and TCR-CMV co-occurrence, with a repertoire-size bias correction applied to TCR pairs. To estimate false discovery rates, a later analysis permuted the HLA or CMV assignments 20 times. In a later analysis, co-occurring TCRs were grouped using DBSCAN, with TCRdist sequence similarity added in when clustering inside HLA-allele-positive subsets. For co-occurrence clustering, repertoires with fewer than 30,000 or more than 120,000 public chains were excluded, along with roughly five repertoires with anomalous nucleotide sharing. This is the immuneACCESS table as TCRdb keeps it, with only in-frame sequences that have V and J called. A part of the clones is gone; compared with another copy, unresolved V genes explain less than half, and the rest is unexplained. V, J and clone size derive from that table, while D and trimming were established from the DNA sequence. The sample records 95,000 to 150,000 clones, approximately 65% of which are singletons. The top ten hold 1.5% to 1.9% of the sample.

The cohort was made up of 500 to 800 healthy bone marrow donors. At the time of sampling, every cohort member was nominally healthy, though immune exposures that went unrecorded were likely present. The donor was CMV seronegative and was included in the group of several hundred seronegative cohort members. A peripheral blood sample was collected from each donor, and TCR beta sequencing was performed on peripheral blood mononuclear cells. Genomic DNA was extracted from the blood cell samples with the Qiagen DNeasy Blood Extraction Kit. Reading the germline V gene (reference sequence) gives CDR1 MNHEY and CDR2 SMNVEV. The CDR3 starts with the cysteine, ends with the phenylalanine, and has 16 residues. Only CDR3 DNA is held: 48 bases, read in frame from base 1. Relative to germline, V is missing 4 bases and J is missing 11 bases, with 17 bases of the junction outside any gene match.

The specimen was PBMCs. This receptor was identified in a man between 18 and 29 years old in good health and CMV-seronegative. The sequence is built from TRBV27 and TRBJ2-5, and TRBD1 matches 9 of the central bases. The DNA sequence is as follows: TGTGCCAGCAGTTCGATCACCGGGACAGGGTTGTGGGAGCAGTACTTC. The translation is CASSSITGTGLWEQYF.